This entry lists 24 T cell receptor beta chains sequenced from one sample in a study of blood T cell repertoires in COVID-19 (dated by TCRdb to between 2020 and 2021). Libraries were prepared through the immunoSEQ multiplex PCR assay. The table was pulled from immuneACCESS by TCRdb, which kept in-frame rearrangements only. Such tables lose some clones; where checked, under half of the loss comes from unresolved V genes, and the rest has no known cause. Across this sample there are 72,000 or so clones, with roughly 81% seen only once. Of the sample, around 9.2% is held by the ten largest clones. Sequenced sample: peripheral blood. These TCRs come from a human donor in a cohort sampled during active COVID-19.

The chain employs TRBV7-9 and TRBJ2-1; 10 nucleotides agree with TRBD1. After removal of 8 bases from V and 8 bases from J, the junction contained 15 bases not matched to a gene. The CDR3 length is 16 residues. Per the germline V gene, CDR1 is SEHNR and CDR2 is FQNEAQ (reference sequence). CDR3 in amino acids: CASGDPDRGKVDEQFF. In DNA form, the CDR3 reads TGTGCCAGCGGGGACCCGGACAGGGGGAAGGTGGATGAGCAGTTCTTC.

The gene calls are TRBV19 and TRBJ2-3, with 7 positions matching TRBD1. The germline gives CDR1 LNHDA, CDR2 SQIVND (reference sequence). With V trimmed by 5 bases and J by 2 bases, 7 bases remained unmatched. CDR3 length equals 15 residues. In nucleotides, the CDR3 is TGTGCCAGTAGTGTCGGGGACAGTCTCACAGATACGCAGTATTTT. It yields the protein CASSVGDSLTDTQYF.

The chain is built from TRBV28 and TRBJ2-1, with TRBD2 matching 13 bases. V dropped 4 bases and J dropped 0; count of bases not matched to a gene: 12. The CDR3 covers 20 residues. The germline CDR1 and CDR2 sequences are MDHEN and SYDVKM. The DNA for the CDR3 is TGTGCCAGCAGTTCCTCGGGACTAGCGGGGTGGACCCCCTCCTACAATGAGCAGTTCTTC. Encoded protein: CASSSSGLAGWTPSYNEQFF.

The rearrangement links TRBV19 to TRBJ1-1; 10 bases match TRBD1. The CDR3 is 15 amino acids. The trim removed 5 bases at V and 1 base at J, leaving 4 bases unmatched. The V gene's germline CDR1 is LNHDA and CDR2 SQIVND (reference sequence). The CDR3 protein is CASSSGTGANTEAFF. The CDR3 DNA follows: TGTGCCAGTAGTTCTGGGACAGGGGCGAACACTGAAGCTTTCTTT.

V gene TRBV25-1 combines with J gene TRBJ1-2; TRBD1 aligns across 7 bases. With 2 bases clipped from V and 5 bases from J, the junction kept 8 bases outside the gene matches. The CDR3 length is 15 residues. Germline assignment: CDR1 MGHDK and CDR2 SYGVNS. The CDR3 DNA follows: TGTGCCAGCAGTGAAGAGGGGACAGCAATTTATGGCTACACCTTC. This codes for CASSEEGTAIYGYTF.

By frequency in the sample, this clone is medium-sized (0.01 to 0.1%). This chain joins TRBV2 and TRBJ1-4; possibly TRBD1 for D (5 bases). From germline, CDR1 is SNHLY and CDR2 FYNNEI. This CDR3 has 15 residues. Trimming pared 4 bases from V and 4 bases from J, leaving 13 bases between. CDR3 sequence reads: CASSGAGGGNEKLFF. CDR3 sequence (DNA): TGTGCCAGCAGTGGGGCTGGGGGAGGTAATGAAAAACTGTTTTTT.

The V gene is TRBV9, the J gene TRBJ1-5; a possible D gene is TRBD1 (5 bases). The CDR3 contains 15 residues. Germline assignment: CDR1 SGDLS and CDR2 YYNGEE. V was shortened by 5 bases and J by 0 bases, with 12 bases between the two germline ends. CDR3 coding DNA: TGTGCCAGCAGTTATCAGGGATATAGCAATCAGCCCCAGCATTTT. Translated, it gives CASSYQGYSNQPQHF.

The rearrangement uses TRBV24-1 and TRBJ2-1, with 8 nucleotides matching TRBD1. After removal of 4 bases from V and 7 bases from J, the junction contained 8 bases not matched to a gene. CDR3 length: 15 residues. Germline CDR1 reads KGHDR; CDR2 reads SFDVKD. The CDR3 here is CATSDPDRVGNEQFF. The CDR3 nucleotides are TGTGCCACCAGTGACCCGGACAGGGTAGGGAATGAGCAGTTCTTC.

The rearrangement uses TRBV7-8 and TRBJ2-1; the match to TRBD2 covers 10 bases. CDR3 length equals 18 residues. The germline gives CDR1 SGHVS, CDR2 FQNEAQ. Trimming at V came to 3 bases and at J to 0 bases, leaving 8 bases not matched to a gene. The CDR3 protein is CASSLTLAGVSSYNEQFF. As DNA, the CDR3 is TGTGCCAGCAGCTTGACCCTAGCGGGGGTTAGCTCCTACAATGAGCAGTTCTTC.

The chain is built from TRBV19 and TRBJ2-1; 7 bases align to TRBD1. The CDR3 has 15 amino acids. The germline CDR1 and CDR2 sequences are LNHDA and SQIVND (reference sequence). J gave up 12 bases and V 3 bases, and 14 bases lay outside the gene matches. CDR3: CASSIWTGRAIGQFF. Here the CDR3 DNA reads TGTGCCAGTAGTATTTGGACAGGACGTGCCATCGGGCAGTTCTTC.

This chain joins TRBV6-5 and TRBJ2-3; D is undetermined. CDR3 length: 13 amino acids. Trimming took off 1 base at V and 5 bases at J, with 7 bases between the two ends. From germline, CDR1 is MNHEY and CDR2 SVGAGI. CDR3: CASSYWAGDTQYF. CDR3 bases: TGTGCCAGCAGTTACTGGGCCGGAGATACGCAGTATTTT.

Only one count was recorded for this clone. The chain combines TRBV10-3 with TRBJ1-2, with TRBD1 as a possible D gene (5 bases). This CDR3 is built from 13 residues. V lost 8 bases and J 8 bases, leaving 18 bases between the germline ends. Germline CDR1 ENHRY, CDR2 SYGVKD. As DNA, the CDR3 is TGTGCCATCTGGTTAGGAGGGACGGTCGGCTACACCTTC. It yields the protein CAIWLGGTVGYTF.

The chain carries TRBV6-6 and TRBJ1-3; unclear D gene. Trimming cost V 8 bases and J 0 bases, with 8 bases left between them. The germline gives CDR1 MNHNY, CDR2 SVGAGI (reference sequence). CDR3 size: 13 residues. CDR3 region: CASGEYSGNTIYF. CDR3 nucleotides: TGTGCCAGCGGGGAGTACTCTGGAAACACCATATATTTT.

The chain combines TRBV20-1 with TRBJ2-5, with 9 bases lining up with TRBD2. The CDR3 runs 16 residues. V shed 3 bases, J shed 4 bases, and the junction held 12 bases outside the gene matches. Per germline, CDR1 DFQATT and CDR2 SNEGSKA (reference sequence). CDR3 amino acids: CSASIFAAGGPETQYF. In DNA form, the CDR3 reads TGCAGTGCTAGTATTTTCGCGGCGGGAGGGCCAGAGACCCAGTACTTC.

The V gene is TRBV4-1, the J gene TRBJ2-7, with D possibly being TRBD2 (5 bases). The germline V gene encodes CDR1 MGHRA and CDR2 YSYEKL. V shed 0 bases and J shed 4 bases, with 10 bases lying between them. CDR3 length equals 14 residues. CDR3 sequence: CASSQEEVSYEQYF. Here the CDR3 DNA reads TGCGCCAGCAGCCAAGAGGAGGTTTCTTACGAGCAGTACTTC.

The chain links TRBV5-5 to TRBJ2-3; 7 bases agree with TRBD2. The trim removed 1 base at V and 3 bases at J, leaving 11 bases unmatched. The CDR3 length is 17 residues. Germline CDR1 SGHKS, CDR2 YYEKEE (reference sequence). The CDR3 spells CASSLSIAASGTDTQYF. CDR3 in DNA: TGTGCCAGCAGCTTGAGTATCGCGGCTAGCGGTACAGATACGCAGTATTTT.

The chain has TRBV18 and TRBJ2-4, with a weak D call TRBD2 (5 bases). The V and J ends lost 3 bases and 0 bases respectively, with 9 bases between them. Germline-derived CDR1 and CDR2 are KGHSH and LQKENI. The CDR3 is 15 amino acids. The CDR3 loop is CASSPEVLAKNIQYF. CDR3 DNA sequence: TGTGCCAGCTCACCGGAGGTACTAGCCAAAAACATTCAGTACTTC.

This clone was counted between two and nine times. Other DNA sequences in the sample encode the same CDR3. The chain's CDR3 is CASSAAGVAGTYEQYF. The CDR3 DNA follows: TGTGCCAGCAGTGCGGCCGGAGTAGCGGGAACCTACGAGCAGTACTTC. This sequence joins TRBV6-1 and TRBJ2-7, with 8 nucleotides matching TRBD2. This CDR3 is 16 amino acids long. Germline-derived CDR1 and CDR2 are MNHNS and SASEGT. The J segment lost 2 bases and the V segment lost 4 bases, leaving 10 bases of the junction unmatched.

The V and J genes are TRBV4-3 and TRBJ1-1, with D hard to call. The CDR3 has 16 amino acids. The V end was cut by 0 bases, the J end by 2 bases, with 13 bases between. Germline CDR1 and CDR2: LGHNA and YSLEER. In nucleotides, the CDR3 is TGCGCCAGCAGCCAAGATCACAGTCTCTCAAACACTGAAGCTTTCTTT. It yields the protein CASSQDHSLSNTEAFF.

This chain joins TRBV5-4 and TRBJ2-5; 7 bases align to TRBD2. The CDR3 loop spans 14 amino acids. V lost 2 bases, J lost 0 bases, and 1 base stayed unmatched. The germline V gene has CDR1 SGHNT and CDR2 YYREEE (reference sequence). The CDR3 coding sequence is TGTGCCAGCAGCTTTACTAGCGACCAAGAGACCCAGTACTTC. Translating gives CASSFTSDQETQYF.

The rearrangement links TRBV18 to TRBJ1-5, with D unresolved. The V end was cut by 5 bases, the J end by 4 bases, with 9 bases between. CDR1 and CDR2 from the germline V gene are KGHSH and LQKENI. This CDR3 has 13 residues. The chain's CDR3 is CASSKSRNQPQHF. CDR3 nucleotide sequence: TGTGCCAGCTCAAAGAGTCGGAATCAGCCCCAGCATTTT.

The rearrangement links TRBV7-2 to TRBJ1-1; D ambiguous. Per germline, CDR1 SGHTA and CDR2 FQGNSA. Trimming shortened V by 8 bases and J by 3 bases, and 13 bases separated the two germline ends. This CDR3 contains 13 residues. The CDR3 DNA reads TGTGCCAGCGCCCCACGGAGTTACACTGAAGCTTTCTTT. Translating it yields CASAPRSYTEAFF.

The chain joins TRBV6-2 or TRBV6-3 to TRBJ2-5, with 9 bases that match TRBD2. V trimming: 5 bases; J trimming: 4 bases; junction bases outside the gene matches: 5. The CDR3 totals 14 residues. Germline CDR1 MNHEY, CDR2 SVGEGT. CDR3 in DNA: TGTGCCAGCAGTGCAATAGCGGGAGCAGAGACCCAGTACTTC. Amino acid sequence: CASSAIAGAETQYF.

The chain has TRBV7-6 and TRBJ1-2; the match to TRBD1 covers 7 bases. The CDR3 extends over 14 amino acids. Germline V gene sequence: CDR1 SGHVS, CDR2 FNYEAQ. Trimming at V came to 2 bases and at J to 6 bases, leaving 6 bases not matched to a gene. CDR3 nucleotides: TGTGCCAGCAGCTTAATGTCCGGGACAGATGGCTACACCTTC. It specifies CASSLMSGTDGYTF.